This TCR beta chain originates from a study of early T cells in non-severe SARS-CoV-2 infection. Study-level information: Chains stayed unpaired after sequencing of bulk RNA from unsorted whole blood. Study conclusions and caveats: The VDJdb matching leaned toward anti-spike CD8 responses and overlooked private and CD4 specificities.

The CDR3 runs 15 residues. In germline, CDR1 is SGHRS, CDR2 YFSETQ. Trimming cost V 0 bases and J 0 bases, with 9 bases left between them. This clonotype appeared a few times. The antigen is not known. Researchers tagged individual cDNA molecules with unique molecular identifiers. Using its own MiXCR run on the 5' RACE reads, TCRdb lists one record per CDR3 protein. The table includes about 98,000 distinct CDR3 sequences, roughly 9.6% detected once. The sequenced sample consisted of whole blood. The chain is built from TRBV5-1 and TRBJ2-5; possible D gene TRBD1, 6 bases. The TCR originated in an adult who was a healthcare worker with PCR-confirmed SARS-CoV-2 infection or an uninfected control (not recorded which). In DNA form, the CDR3 reads TGCGCCAGCAGCTTGGGAGACAGGTACCAAGAGACCCAGTACTTC. Protein: CASSLGDRYQETQYF.